The 15 T cell receptor beta chains below all came from one sample that was sequenced in a study of T cell responses to AZD1222 COVID-19 vaccine. Data came from immunoSEQ multiplex PCR; TCRdb stores just in-frame clones and leaves some out. The data contain 70,000 to 95,000 clones, about 89% of them singletons. The starting material was peripheral blood, obtained 28 days after the second AZD1222 dose. These receptors came from an adult who received the AZD1222 COVID-19 vaccine.

V is TRBV10-3 and J is TRBJ2-7; D uncertain. CDR3 length equals 11 residues. Germline CDR1 reads ENHRY; CDR2 reads SYGVKD. The V end was cut by 3 bases, the J end by 3 bases, with 3 bases between. CDR3 coding DNA: TGTGCCATCAGTGACTACTACGAGCAGTACTTC. Protein sequence: CAISDYYEQYF.

CDR3 region: CASSFGGGSNQPQHF. In nucleotides, the CDR3 is TGTGCCAGCAGCTTTGGGGGAGGGAGCAATCAGCCCCAGCATTTT. This rearrangement joins TRBV7-8 to TRBJ1-5; weak D call: TRBD1 (5 bases). The CDR3 spans 15 residues. V dropped 3 bases and J dropped 1 base, with 10 bases sitting between them. Germline V lookup: CDR1 SGHVS, CDR2 FQNEAQ.

This clone has only a few counts. The CDR3 is CATSRDPQGTTEAFF. In nucleotides, the CDR3 is TGTGCCACCAGCAGAGATCCACAGGGGACCACTGAAGCTTTCTTT. V and J are TRBV15 and TRBJ1-1; TRBD1 matches 7 bases. V shed 0 bases, J shed 4 bases, and the junction held 5 bases outside the gene matches. The CDR3 runs to 15 residues. Germline CDR1 LNHNV, CDR2 YYDKDF (reference sequence).

The chain joins TRBV5-4 to TRBJ1-1, with a weak D call TRBD1 (6 bases). Between the trimmed V and J ends, which lost 4 bases and 8 bases, there was a span of 21 bases. Germline CDR1 and CDR2: SGHNT and YYREEE (reference sequence). The CDR3 runs 15 residues. Here the CDR3 reads CASSKLTGTSSEAFF. The CDR3 nucleotides are TGTGCCAGCAGCAAACTCACCGGGACATCATCCGAAGCTTTCTTT.

The chain is built from TRBV7-3 and TRBJ1-1, with D uncertain. V was clipped by 0 bases and J by 2 bases, with 10 bases between them. Germline loops: CDR1 SGHTA, CDR2 FQGTGA. The length of the CDR3 is 15 residues. The CDR3 loop reads CASSLTSGPNTEAFF. For the CDR3, the DNA is TGTGCCAGCAGCTTAACGTCCGGGCCAAACACTGAAGCTTTCTTT.

V and J are TRBV7-2 and TRBJ1-2; 9 bases line up with TRBD1. Unmatched junction bases numbered 5, after V lost 6 bases and J lost 3 bases. The CDR3 is 14 residues long. CDR1 is SGHTA, CDR2 FQGNSA, per germline. CDR3 DNA: TGTGCCAGCAGGCTAGACAGGGGGTACTATGGCTACACCTTC. Translating gives CASRLDRGYYGYTF.

This chain connects TRBV2 to TRBJ1-5; D gene unclear. The CDR3 runs 14 residues. V dropped 4 bases and J dropped 5 bases, with 12 bases sitting between them. The germline V gene encodes CDR1 SNHLY and CDR2 FYNNEI. For the CDR3, the DNA is TGTGCCAGCAGTGCTGTAGTGGGAGATCAGCCCCAGCATTTT. Amino acid sequence: CASSAVVGDQPQHF.

The chain is built from TRBV9 and TRBJ2-7; D call uncertain. Germline CDR1 SGDLS, CDR2 YYNGEE. This CDR3 comprises 14 residues. Trimming pared 1 base from V and 2 bases from J, leaving 10 bases between. The CDR3 loop is CASSVTSQPYEQYF. In DNA form, the CDR3 reads TGTGCCAGCAGCGTAACCTCCCAACCCTACGAGCAGTACTTC.

The rearrangement links TRBV5-4 to TRBJ2-5; D not certain. The CDR3 sequence is 13 residues long. Germline CDR1 reads SGHNT; CDR2 reads YYREEE (reference sequence). V was trimmed by 4 bases and J by 5 bases, leaving 12 bases between them. CDR3 nucleotide sequence: TGTGCCAGCAGCCTCTGGGGTTCGGAGACCCAGTACTTC. This encodes CASSLWGSETQYF.

This clone was detected once. The chain recombines TRBV7-9 with TRBJ2-5; tentatively, D is TRBD1 or TRBD2 (5 bases each). Germline CDR1 is SEHNR and CDR2 is FQNEAQ (reference sequence). CDR3 length: 14 amino acids. V dropped 4 bases and J dropped 9 bases, with 18 bases sitting between them. The CDR3: CASSSFGTQVAQYF. For the CDR3, the DNA is TGTGCCAGCAGCTCTTTCGGGACCCAGGTAGCCCAGTACTTC.

This chain uses TRBV27 with TRBJ1-6; D gene ambiguous. V dropped 2 bases and J dropped 0 bases, with 11 bases sitting between them. Germline lookup yields CDR1 MNHEY and CDR2 SMNVEV (reference sequence). The CDR3 covers 17 residues. This chain's CDR3 is CASSLPPLSSYNSPLHF. CDR3 bases: TGTGCCAGCAGTTTACCGCCCCTTTCCTCCTATAATTCACCCCTCCACTTT.

The V call is TRBV5-1, the J call TRBJ2-1, with D possibly matching TRBD2 (5 bases). Germline V gene sequence: CDR1 SGHRS, CDR2 YFSETQ. Trimming took 0 bases from V and 8 from J, leaving 12 bases between them. This CDR3 is 14 amino acids long. The CDR3 sequence: CASSLGLARDEQFF. In DNA, the CDR3 is TGCGCCAGCAGCTTGGGTCTAGCTAGGGATGAGCAGTTCTTC.

The gene calls are TRBV5-1 and TRBJ2-1, with 7 bases fitting TRBD1. Germline V gene data show CDR1 as SGHRS and CDR2 as YFSETQ. J was trimmed by 8 bases and V by 4 bases; bases with no gene match: 3. This CDR3 is 12 amino acids long. This chain's CDR3 is CASSLTGDEQFF. In nucleotides, the CDR3 is TGCGCCAGCAGCCTAACAGGGGATGAGCAGTTCTTC.

This chain connects TRBV6-1 to TRBJ2-7; TRBD1 matches at 8 bases. The V and J ends lost 2 bases and 4 bases, in that order; junction bases with no gene match: 7. Germline V gives CDR1 MNHNS, CDR2 SASEGT. This CDR3 contains 15 residues. DNA of the CDR3: TGTGCCAGCAGTGAACCCGGACAGGGTTGGTACGAGCAGTACTTC. This codes for CASSEPGQGWYEQYF.

This clone was seen only once. This chain links TRBV7-9 with TRBJ1-2; D is unresolved. Germline CDR1 SEHNR, CDR2 FQNEAQ (reference sequence). The CDR3 contains 13 residues. Trimming cost V 1 base and J 5 bases, with 8 bases left between them. The DNA of the CDR3 is TGTGCCAGCAGCTTAGGGAAGTCGTATGGCTACACCTTC. Amino acid sequence: CASSLGKSYGYTF.